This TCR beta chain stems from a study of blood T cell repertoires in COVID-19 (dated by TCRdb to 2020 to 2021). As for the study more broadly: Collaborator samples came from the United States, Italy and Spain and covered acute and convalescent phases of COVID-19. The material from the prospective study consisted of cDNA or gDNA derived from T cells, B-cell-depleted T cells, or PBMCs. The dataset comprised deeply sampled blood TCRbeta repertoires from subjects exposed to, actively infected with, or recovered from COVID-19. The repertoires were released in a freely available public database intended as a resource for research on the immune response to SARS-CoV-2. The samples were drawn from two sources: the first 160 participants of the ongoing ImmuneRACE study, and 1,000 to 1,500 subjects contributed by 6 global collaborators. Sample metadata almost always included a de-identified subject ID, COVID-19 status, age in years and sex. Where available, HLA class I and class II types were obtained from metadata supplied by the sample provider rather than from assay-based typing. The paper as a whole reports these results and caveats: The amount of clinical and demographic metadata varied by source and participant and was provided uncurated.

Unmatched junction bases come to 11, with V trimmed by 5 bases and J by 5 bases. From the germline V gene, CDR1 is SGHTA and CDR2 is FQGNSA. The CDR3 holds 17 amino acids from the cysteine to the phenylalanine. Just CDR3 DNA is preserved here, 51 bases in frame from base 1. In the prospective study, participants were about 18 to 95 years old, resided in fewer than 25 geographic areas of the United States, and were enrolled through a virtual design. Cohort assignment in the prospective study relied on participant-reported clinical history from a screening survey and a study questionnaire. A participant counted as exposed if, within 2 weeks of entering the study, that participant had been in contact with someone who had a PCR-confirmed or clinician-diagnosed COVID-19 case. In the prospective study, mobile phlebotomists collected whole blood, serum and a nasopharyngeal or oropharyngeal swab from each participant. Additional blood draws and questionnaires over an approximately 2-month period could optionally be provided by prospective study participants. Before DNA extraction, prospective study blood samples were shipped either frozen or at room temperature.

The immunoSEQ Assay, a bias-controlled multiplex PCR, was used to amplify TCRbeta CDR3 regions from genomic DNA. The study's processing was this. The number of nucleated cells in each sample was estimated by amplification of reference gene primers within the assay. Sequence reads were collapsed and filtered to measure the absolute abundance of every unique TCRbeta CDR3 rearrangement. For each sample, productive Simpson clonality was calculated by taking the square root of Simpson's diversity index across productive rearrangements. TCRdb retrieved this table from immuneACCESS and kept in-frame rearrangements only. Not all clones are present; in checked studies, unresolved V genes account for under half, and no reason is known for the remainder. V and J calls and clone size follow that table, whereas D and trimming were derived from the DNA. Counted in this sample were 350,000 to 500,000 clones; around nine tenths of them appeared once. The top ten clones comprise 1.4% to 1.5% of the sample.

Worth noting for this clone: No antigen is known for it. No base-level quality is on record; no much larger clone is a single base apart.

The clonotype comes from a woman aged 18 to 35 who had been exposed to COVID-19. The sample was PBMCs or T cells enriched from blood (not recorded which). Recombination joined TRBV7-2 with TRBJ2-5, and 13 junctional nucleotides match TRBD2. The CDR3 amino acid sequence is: CASSLWTSGRGEETQYF. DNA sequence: TGTGCCAGCAGCCTCTGGACTAGCGGGAGAGGTGAGGAGACCCAGTACTTC. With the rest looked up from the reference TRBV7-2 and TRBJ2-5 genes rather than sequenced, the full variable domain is GAGVSQSPSNKVTEKGKDVELRCDPISGHTALYWYRQSLGQGLEFLIYFQGNSAPDKSGLPSDRFSAERTGGSVSTLTIQRTQQEDSAVYLCASSLWTSGRGEETQYFGPGTRLLVL.